The clone carrying this T cell receptor beta chain was seen only once. Noted time point: newly diagnosed GD, antithyroid drugs for less than 3 months. Extracted PBMC RNA gave rise to the TCR library. The data belong to a study of regulatory T cells in long-lasting Graves disease. In building TCR beta libraries, iRepertoire HTBI primers were used together with Arm-PCR of CDR3 regions. TCRdb redid the calling of the multiplex PCR reads with MiXCR, one entry per CDR3 protein. The sample consists of 520,000 or so distinct CDR3 sequences, about 11% of them appearing once. Germline V gene sequence: CDR1 SEHNR, CDR2 FQNEAQ (reference sequence). The CDR3 runs to 14 residues. A further study also used this sample, focusing on T cells in Graves' hyperthyroidism and ophthalmopathy.

The sample consisted of peripheral blood mononuclear cells (PBMCs), taken at new diagnosis, from a patient treated with antithyroid drugs. The receptor was isolated from a woman younger than 45 with Graves disease. V usage is TRBV7-9 and J usage is TRBJ2-1; TRBD1 matches 7 bases. The DNA end favors TRBJ2-5, so the J call may be wrong. CDR3 amino acids: CASSFDRERETQYF. The CDR3 region has the DNA TGTGCCAGCAGTTTCGACAGGGAAAGAGAGACCCAGTACTTC.